This T cell receptor (beta chain) was found in a study of shared clonotypes between healthy human individuals. About the study: Researchers assigned three CD4 naive, three CD4 memory, two CD8 naive and one CD8 memory plate to each donor. Study-level points and caveats: Larger estimated richness was generally recorded for naive subsets relative to memory subsets.

Notes on this clone: Its target is unknown.

Adult Caucasians living in Nashville, Tennessee made up all of the donors. Researchers partitioned CD4+ cells into CD45RA+ naive and CD45RA-negative memory subsets. Assay: immunoSEQ multiplex PCR; the TCRdb copy retains only in-frame clones and omits some. Of over 1.4 million clones listed, over 95% are singletons. The germline gives CDR1 LGHNA, CDR2 YSLEER. J lost 3 bases, V lost 1 base, and 5 bases had no gene match. The CDR3 loop spans 17 amino acids. This TCR derives from a man aged 30 to 39 in good health. What was sequenced was naive CD4+ T cells sorted from blood. The subset denotes: CD45RA+ positively selected. The chain recombines TRBV4-3 with TRBJ2-3, with 12 nucleotides matching TRBD2. CDR3 residues: CASSQVKLAGGTDTQYF. Written as DNA, the CDR3 is TGCGCCAGCAGCCAAGTTAAACTAGCGGGAGGAACAGATACGCAGTATTTT.